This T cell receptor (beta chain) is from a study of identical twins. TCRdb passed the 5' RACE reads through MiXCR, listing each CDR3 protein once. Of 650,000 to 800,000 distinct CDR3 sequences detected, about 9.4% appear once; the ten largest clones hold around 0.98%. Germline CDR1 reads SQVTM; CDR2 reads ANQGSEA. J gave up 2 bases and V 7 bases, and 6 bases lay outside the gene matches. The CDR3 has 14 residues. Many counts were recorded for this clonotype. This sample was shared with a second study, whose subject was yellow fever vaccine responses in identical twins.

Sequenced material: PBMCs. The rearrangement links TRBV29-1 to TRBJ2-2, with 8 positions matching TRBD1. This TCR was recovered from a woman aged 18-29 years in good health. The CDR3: CSGQTGVNTGELFF. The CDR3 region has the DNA TGCAGCGGGCAGACAGGGGTTAACACCGGGGAGCTGTTTTTT.